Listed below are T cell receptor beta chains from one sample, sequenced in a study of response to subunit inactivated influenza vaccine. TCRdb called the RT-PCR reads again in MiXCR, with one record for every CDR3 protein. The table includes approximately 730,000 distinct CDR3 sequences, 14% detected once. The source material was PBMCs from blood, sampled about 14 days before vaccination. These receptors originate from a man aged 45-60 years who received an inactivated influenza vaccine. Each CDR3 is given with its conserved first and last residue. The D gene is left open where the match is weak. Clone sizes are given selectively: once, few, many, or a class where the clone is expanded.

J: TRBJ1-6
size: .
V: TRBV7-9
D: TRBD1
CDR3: CASSLGGQYNSPLHF
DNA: TGTGCCAGCAGCCTCGGGGGACAGTATAATTCACCCCTCCACTTT

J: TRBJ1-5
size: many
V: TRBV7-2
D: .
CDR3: CASSLNWAINQPQHF
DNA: TGTGCCAGCAGCTTAAATTGGGCAATCAATCAGCCCCAGCATTTT

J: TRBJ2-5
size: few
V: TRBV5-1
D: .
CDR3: CASSLTSTGLVGETQYF
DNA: TGCGCCAGCAGCTTAACTTCGACAGGCCTAGTGGGAGAGACCCAGTACTTC

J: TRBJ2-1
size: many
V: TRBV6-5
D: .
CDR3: CASSYSRGSNEQFF
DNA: TGTGCCAGCAGTTACTCCCGGGGTAGCAATGAGCAGTTCTTC

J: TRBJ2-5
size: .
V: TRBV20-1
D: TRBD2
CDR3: CSASYFGREVVQTQYF
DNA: TGCAGTGCTAGTTACTTTGGGCGGGAGGTAGTGCAGACCCAGTACTTC

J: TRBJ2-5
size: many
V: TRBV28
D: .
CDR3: CASSRTGYQETQYF
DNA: TGTGCCAGCAGTCGGACTGGCTATCAAGAGACCCAGTACTTC

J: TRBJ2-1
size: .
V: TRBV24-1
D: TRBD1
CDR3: CATSDPLRGRNEQFF
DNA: TGTGCCACCAGTGATCCGCTGAGGGGGCGGAATGAGCAGTTCTTC

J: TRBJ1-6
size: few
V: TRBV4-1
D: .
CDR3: CASSQQGFNSPLHF
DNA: TGCGCCAGCAGCCAACAGGGGTTCAATTCACCCCTCCACTTT

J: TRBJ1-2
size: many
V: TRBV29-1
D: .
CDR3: CSVASGRYGYTF
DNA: TGCAGCGTTGCGTCGGGGCGGTACGGCTACACCTTC

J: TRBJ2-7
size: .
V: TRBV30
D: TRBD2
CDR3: CAYIIAGGFGGQYF
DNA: TGTGCCTACATTATAGCGGGAGGGTTCGGTGGGCAGTACTTC

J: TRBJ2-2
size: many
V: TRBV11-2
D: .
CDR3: CASSLDRLNTGELFF
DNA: TGTGCCAGCAGCTTAGATCGCCTTAACACCGGGGAGCTGTTTTTT

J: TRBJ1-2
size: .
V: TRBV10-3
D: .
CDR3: CAIAGTLQNYGYTF
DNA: TGTGCCATCGCAGGGACACTACAGAACTATGGCTACACCTTC

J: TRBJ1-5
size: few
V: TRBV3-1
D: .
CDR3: CASSQDLIQPQHF
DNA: TGTGCCAGCAGCCAGGACCTAATTCAGCCCCAGCATTTT

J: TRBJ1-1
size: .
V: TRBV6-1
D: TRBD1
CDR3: CASRGQGRAEAFF
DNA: TGTGCCAGTCGGGGACAGGGGAGGGCTGAAGCTTTCTTT

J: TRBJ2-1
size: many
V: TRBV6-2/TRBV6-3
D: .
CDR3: CASSYSGGEQFF
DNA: TGTGCCAGCAGTTACTCGGGAGGTGAGCAGTTCTTC

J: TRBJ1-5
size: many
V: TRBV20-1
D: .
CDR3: CSARDPRNQPQHF
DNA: TGCAGTGCTAGAGATCCTCGCAATCAGCCCCAGCATTTT

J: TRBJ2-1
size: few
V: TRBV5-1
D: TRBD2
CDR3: CASTKGAGGRNEQFF
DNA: TGCGCCAGCACGAAGGGAGCGGGGGGTCGAAATGAGCAGTTCTTC

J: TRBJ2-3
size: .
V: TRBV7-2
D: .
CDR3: CASSLPAGGDTQYF
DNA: TGTGCCAGCAGCTTACCTGCGGGCGGAGATACGCAGTATTTT

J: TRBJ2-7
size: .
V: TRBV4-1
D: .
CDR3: CASSQEPHTHEQYF
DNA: TGCGCCAGCAGCCAAGAACCTCACACCCACGAGCAGTACTTC

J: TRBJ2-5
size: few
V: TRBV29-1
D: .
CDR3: CSVTPVQHQETQYF
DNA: TGCAGCGTCACCCCCGTCCAGCACCAAGAGACCCAGTACTTC

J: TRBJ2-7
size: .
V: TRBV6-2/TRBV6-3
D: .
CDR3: CASSLRPESYEQYF
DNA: TGTGCCAGCAGTCTCCGACCGGAATCCTACGAGCAGTACTTC

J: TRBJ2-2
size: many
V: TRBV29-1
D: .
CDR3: CSVERQNTGELFF
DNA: TGCAGCGTTGAAAGGCAGAACACCGGGGAGCTGTTTTTT

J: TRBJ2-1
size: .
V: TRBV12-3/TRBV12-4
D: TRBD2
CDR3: CASSGTSGRGDSYNEQFF
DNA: TGTGCCAGCTCTGGGACGAGCGGGAGGGGAGACTCCTACAATGAGCAGTTCTTC

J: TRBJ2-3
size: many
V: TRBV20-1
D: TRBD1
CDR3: CSARTGHTDTQYF
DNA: TGCAGTGCCAGGACAGGGCACACAGATACGCAGTATTTT

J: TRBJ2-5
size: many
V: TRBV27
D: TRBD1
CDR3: CASSFRQGGETQYF
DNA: TGTGCCAGCAGTTTTCGACAGGGTGGGGAGACCCAGTACTTC

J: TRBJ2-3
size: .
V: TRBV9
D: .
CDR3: CASSVLERTDTQYF
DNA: TGTGCCAGCAGCGTCCTAGAGAGAACAGATACGCAGTATTTT

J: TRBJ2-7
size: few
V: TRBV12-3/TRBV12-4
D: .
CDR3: CASSLFLYEQYF
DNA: TGTGCCAGCAGTTTGTTTCTGTACGAGCAGTACTTC

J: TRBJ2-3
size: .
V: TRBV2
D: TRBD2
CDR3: CAISLKTGTTKSPDTQYF
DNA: TGTGCCATCAGTCTCAAAACCGGGACTACGAAATCCCCAGATACGCAGTATTTT

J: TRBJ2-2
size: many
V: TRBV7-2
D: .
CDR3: CASSLLELNFPGELFF
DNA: TGTGCCAGCAGCTTATTGGAGTTGAACTTTCCCGGGGAGCTGTTTTTT

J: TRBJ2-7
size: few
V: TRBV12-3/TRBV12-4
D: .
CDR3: CASSLGLESYEQYF
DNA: TGTGCCAGCAGTTTAGGTCTAGAGTCCTACGAGCAGTACTTC

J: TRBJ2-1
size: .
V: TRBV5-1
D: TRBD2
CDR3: CASSLELAGLNEQFF
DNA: TGCGCCAGCAGCTTGGAACTAGCGGGACTCAATGAGCAGTTCTTC

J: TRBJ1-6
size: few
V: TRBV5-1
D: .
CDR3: CASSLGHWNNSPLHF
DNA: TGCGCCAGCAGCTTGGGACACTGGAATAATTCACCCCTCCACTTT

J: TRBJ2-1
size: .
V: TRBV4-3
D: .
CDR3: CASSQTGPSPHEQFF
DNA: TGCGCCAGCAGCCAGACCGGGCCCTCCCCCCACGAGCAGTTCTTC

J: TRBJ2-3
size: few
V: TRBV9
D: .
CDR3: CASSVAGGGGDTQYF
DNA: TGTGCCAGCAGCGTAGCTGGCGGAGGGGGAGATACGCAGTATTTT

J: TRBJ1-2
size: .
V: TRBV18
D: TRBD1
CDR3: CASSPRQGIFFDYGYTF
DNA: TGTGCCAGCTCACCACGACAGGGTATTTTCTTCGACTATGGCTACACCTTC

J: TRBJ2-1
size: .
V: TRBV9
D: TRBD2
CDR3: CASSVEASGSGSDEQFF
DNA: TGTGCCAGCAGCGTAGAGGCTAGCGGGAGTGGGTCGGATGAGCAGTTCTTC

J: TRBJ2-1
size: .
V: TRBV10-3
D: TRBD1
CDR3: CAINQGADEQFF
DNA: TGTGCCATCAACCAGGGGGCCGATGAGCAGTTCTTC

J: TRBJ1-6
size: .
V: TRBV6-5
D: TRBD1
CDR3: CASSFSPTGVNSPLHF
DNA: TGTGCCAGCAGTTTCTCACCAACAGGGGTCAATTCACCCCTCCACTTT

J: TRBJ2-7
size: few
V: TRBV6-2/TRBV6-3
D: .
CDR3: CASSYFSEQYF
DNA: TGTGCCAGCAGTTACTTCTCCGAGCAGTACTTC

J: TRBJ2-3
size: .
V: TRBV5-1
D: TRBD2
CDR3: CPSSIGTTAGTDTQYF
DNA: TGCCCCAGCAGCATAGGGACTACCGCGGGGACAGATACGCAGTATTTT

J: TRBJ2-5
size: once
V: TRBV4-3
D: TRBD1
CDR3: CASSHGTDRVGETQYF
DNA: TGCGCCAGCAGCCACGGAACTGACAGGGTCGGAGAGACCCAGTACTTC

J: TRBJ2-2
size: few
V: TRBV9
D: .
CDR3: CASSVRATNTGELFF
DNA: TGTGCCAGCAGCGTAAGGGCAACGAACACCGGGGAGCTGTTTTTT

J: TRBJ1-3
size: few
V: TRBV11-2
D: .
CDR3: CASSSLKSSLSGNTIYF
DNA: TGTGCCAGCAGCTCCCTGAAAAGCTCCCTCTCTGGAAACACCATATATTTT

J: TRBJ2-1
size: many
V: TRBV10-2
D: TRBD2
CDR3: CASGLAGGSYNEQFF
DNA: TGCGCCAGCGGACTAGCGGGGGGGTCCTACAATGAGCAGTTCTTC

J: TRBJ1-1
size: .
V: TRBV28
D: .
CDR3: CASSYSPGEGTEAFF
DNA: TGTGCCAGCAGTTACTCTCCCGGGGAAGGAACTGAAGCTTTCTTT

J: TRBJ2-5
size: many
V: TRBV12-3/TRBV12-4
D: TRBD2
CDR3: CASSYPPSGQETQYF
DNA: TGTGCCAGCAGTTACCCACCTAGCGGACAAGAGACCCAGTACTTC

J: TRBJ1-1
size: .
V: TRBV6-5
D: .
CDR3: CASSYSTRNTEAFF
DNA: TGTGCCAGCAGTTACTCGACTAGGAACACTGAAGCTTTCTTT

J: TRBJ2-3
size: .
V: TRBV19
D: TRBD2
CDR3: CASSSRSGSTDTQYF
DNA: TGTGCCAGTAGTAGCCGTAGCGGGAGCACAGATACGCAGTATTTT

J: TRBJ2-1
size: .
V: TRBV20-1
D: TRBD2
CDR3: CSASGTRAGEQFF
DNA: TGCAGTGCTAGTGGGACTAGGGCGGGTGAGCAGTTCTTC

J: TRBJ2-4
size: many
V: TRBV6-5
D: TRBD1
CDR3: CASSYSWDRGQNIQYF
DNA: TGTGCCAGCAGTTACTCCTGGGACAGGGGACAAAACATTCAGTACTTC

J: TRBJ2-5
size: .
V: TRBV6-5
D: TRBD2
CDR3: CASSFHLAGVETQYF
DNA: TGTGCCAGCAGTTTTCATCTAGCGGGAGTGGAGACCCAGTACTTC

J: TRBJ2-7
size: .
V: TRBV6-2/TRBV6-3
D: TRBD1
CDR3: CASRVGQTEQYF
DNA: TGTGCCAGCAGAGTGGGACAGACTGAGCAGTACTTC

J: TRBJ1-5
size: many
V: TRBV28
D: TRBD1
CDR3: CASSLGGTGGLQPQHF
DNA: TGTGCCAGCAGTTTAGGGGGAACAGGGGGGCTTCAGCCCCAGCATTTT